In this sample, the clone carrying this T cell receptor beta chain turned up a few times. Based on clinical symptoms, serum thyroxine and TRAb, thyroid ultrasound and orbital computed tomography, diagnoses were reached. CDR3 length: 21 amino acids. Trimming left V 4 bases short and J 7 bases short, with 35 bases between. Germline CDR1 and CDR2: SEHNR and FQNEAQ (reference sequence). The sample is drawn from a study of T cells in Graves' hyperthyroidism and ophthalmopathy. RNA transcripts served as the template for amplifying TCR beta CDR3 regions. With the HTBI primer set, the TCR CDR3 went through a first round of RT-PCR. TCRdb re-called the multiplex PCR reads through MiXCR, storing one row per CDR3 protein. This table holds over 300,000 distinct CDR3 sequences, more than 11% found once.

The chain combines TRBV7-9 with TRBJ2-1; D possibly corresponds to TRBD2 (7 bases). Source material: blood. The TCR comes from a woman aged 55-75 years with Graves' hyperthyroidism. CDR3 amino acids: CASSSRKNFTGSLAVGNEQFF. Written as DNA, the CDR3 is TGTGCCAGCAGCTCCCGCAAAAACTTCACAGGGAGTCTAGCGGTGGGTAATGAGCAGTTCTTC.